This section outlines one T cell receptor (beta chain) sequence together with its context. Its antigen is currently unknown. These data belong to a study of T cell responses to AZD1222 COVID-19 vaccine. Sequencing used immunoSEQ multiplex PCR; TCRdb keeps in-frame clones, though not all of them. The sample lists 100,000 to 120,000 clones, roughly 87% occurring once. CDR1 SNHLY and CDR2 FYNNEI come from the germline V gene. V lost 3 bases and J lost 2, with 5 bases in between. The CDR3 contains 12 residues. Whole-study results and caveats: Repertoires were sampled only after the peak T cell response. Clonal diversity was possibly underestimated, and the donors were mostly white British, with more females.

The genes are TRBV2 and TRBJ2-7; D not certain. The sequencing used peripheral blood, collected 28 days after the second AZD1222 dose. This TCR was sampled from an adult who received the AZD1222 COVID-19 vaccine. The CDR3 sequence is CASSEGPYEQYF. CDR3 DNA sequence: TGTGCCAGCAGTGAGGGCCCCTACGAGCAGTACTTC.